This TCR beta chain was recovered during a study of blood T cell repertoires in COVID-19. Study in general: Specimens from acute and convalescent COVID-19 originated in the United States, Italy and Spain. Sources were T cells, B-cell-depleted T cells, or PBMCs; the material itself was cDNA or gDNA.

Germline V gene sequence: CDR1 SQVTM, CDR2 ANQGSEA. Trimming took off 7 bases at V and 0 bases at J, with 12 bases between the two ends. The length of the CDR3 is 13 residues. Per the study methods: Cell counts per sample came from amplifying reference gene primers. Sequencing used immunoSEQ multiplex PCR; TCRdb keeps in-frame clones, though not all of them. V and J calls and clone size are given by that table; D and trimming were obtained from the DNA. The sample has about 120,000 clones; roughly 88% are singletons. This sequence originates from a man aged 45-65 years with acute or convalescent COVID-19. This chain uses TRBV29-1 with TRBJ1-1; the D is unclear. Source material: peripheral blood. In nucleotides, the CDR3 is TGCAGCGGCAATCAACATCTGAACACTGAAGCTTTCTTT. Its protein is CSGNQHLNTEAFF.